Detailed here is one T cell receptor (beta chain). This entry belongs to a study of T cells after yellow fever vaccination. General study findings and limits: The study noted that FACS-sorted repertoires could contain abundant clonotypes contaminating from the bulk population. Once the booster was given, most primary-vaccination clones reappeared, at approximately 97% for CD4 and approximately 88% for CD8.

The 5'RACE template-switching step produced TCR cDNA and added a universal primer site and UMIs. TCRdb reprocessed the 5' RACE reads with MiXCR, giving one entry per CDR3 protein. Here the sample spans roughly 85,000 distinct CDR3 sequences, roughly 15% being singletons. Germline CDR1 is SGDLS and CDR2 is YYNGEE. Trimming cost V 4 bases and J 6 bases; bases outside gene matches: 9. This CDR3 is 15 amino acids long. The sequencing here drew on CD8+ T cells not binding an NS4B(214-222) dextramer, sorted from PBMCs, taken 20 to 25 days after the first yellow fever vaccination. The TCR comes from a man aged 18 to 30 who received the YFV17D yellow fever vaccine. This sequence joins TRBV9 and TRBJ1-5; 8 bases fit TRBD1. CDR3 amino acids: CASSPGQGGGQPQHF. The CDR3 bases are TGTGCCAGCAGCCCAGGACAGGGCGGTGGTCAGCCCCAGCATTTT.